These 5 T cell receptor beta chains were sequenced from one sample in a study of shared clonotypes between healthy human individuals. Clones were sequenced by immunoSEQ multiplex PCR, and TCRdb holds only the in-frame ones, with some missing. The table shows millions of clones, with around 94% occurring only once. The sample taken for sequencing was naive CD4+ T cells sorted from blood. Subset specified: CD45RA+ positively selected. These receptors all stem from a man younger than 35 in good health.

V gene TRBV18 combines with J gene TRBJ1-1; D not resolved. Germline CDR1 KGHSH, CDR2 LQKENI. The CDR3 spans 15 residues. Deletions cut 3 bases from V and 0 bases from J, with 11 bases between. CDR3 in amino acids: CASSPAAGLNTEAFF. DNA for the CDR3: TGTGCCAGCTCACCCGCCGCTGGGCTGAACACTGAAGCTTTCTTT.

To note about this clone: In the same sample, other DNA sequences code for this CDR3. This rearrangement joins TRBV5-1 to TRBJ2-3, with D maybe TRBD1 (5 bases). The CDR3 consists of 14 residues. Trimming left V 0 bases short and J 6 bases short, with 11 bases between. CDR1 is SGHRS and CDR2 is YFSETQ in the germline V gene. CDR3 protein: CASSLEGAGDTQYF. The CDR3 DNA follows: TGCGCCAGCAGCTTGGAAGGGGCAGGGGATACGCAGTATTTT. Supplemented by reference TRBV5-1 and TRBJ2-3, the full variable domain reads KAGVTQTPRYLIKTRGQQVTLSCSPISGHRSVSWYQQTPGQGLQFLFEYFSETQRNKGNFPGRFSGRQFSNSRSEMNVSTLELGDSALYLCASSLEGAGDTQYFGPGTRLTVL.

The chain carries TRBV30 and TRBJ1-4, with D unresolved. V lost 3 bases, J lost 5 bases, and 13 bases lay in between. Germline values: CDR1 GTSNPN, CDR2 SVGIG (reference sequence). The CDR3 is 14 amino acids. The CDR3, as DNA: TGTGCCTGGAGATCGGGCAGGTGGAATGAAAAACTGTTTTTT. It specifies CAWRSGRWNEKLFF.

The CDR3 coding sequence is TGCGCCAGCAGCCAATTCCCCGGAGGGACGGGACAGGGAGCGAAAGATTTCTATGGCTACACCTTC. This gives the protein CASSQFPGGTGQGAKDFYGYTF. V is TRBV4-1 and J is TRBJ1-2, with TRBD1 matching 9 bases. Germline CDR1 MGHRA, CDR2 YSYEKL. V lost 2 bases to trimming and J lost 4 bases; unmatched junction nucleotides: 26. The CDR3 covers 22 residues.

The rearrangement uses TRBV30 and TRBJ1-4, with D hard to call. Germline V gene data show CDR1 as GTSNPN and CDR2 as SVGIG (reference sequence). This CDR3 region has 14 residues. Trimming removed 5 bases from V and 7 bases from J, with 17 bases in between. DNA of the CDR3: TGTGCCTGGGCGCGGGGAGGCGGTCGTGAAAAACTGTTTTTT. It yields the protein CAWARGGGREKLFF.